Below, one TCR beta chain is given with its context. Antigen unknown. The sample is drawn from a study of T cells in Graves' hyperthyroidism and ophthalmopathy. Germline CDR1 is SQVTM and CDR2 is ANQGSEA. This CDR3 region has 13 residues. V lost 8 bases to trimming and J lost 6 bases, with 14 bases between them. Patients having uncontrolled infection, another autoimmune disease, pregnancy or lactation were not included. The PBMCs had their origin in about 9.7 ml of fresh peripheral blood. Amplification of TCR beta CDR3 regions used RNA as the template. Carried out on the TCR CDR3, a first-round RT-PCR used the HTBI primer set. TCRdb reanalysed the multiplex PCR reads using MiXCR and keeps one entry per CDR3 protein. The table includes about 530,000 distinct CDR3 sequences, over 15% detected once. Study-wide results and caveats: Ophthalmopathy and stable hyperthyroidism were separated by a 13 V-J model. Blood samples included most of the expanded thyroid clonotypes exceeding 0.001.

The material sequenced was blood. The chain carries TRBV29-1 and TRBJ1-6; D perhaps matches TRBD1 (6 bases). This TCR derives from a young woman with Graves' ophthalmopathy. The CDR3 DNA follows: TGCAGCATCAGGGTAGGGGGTAATTCACCCCTCCACTTT. Its protein product is CSIRVGGNSPLHF.